Below are 5 T cell receptor beta chains sequenced from a single sample in a study of graft-versus-host responses after intestinal transplantation. Clones were sequenced by immunoSEQ multiplex PCR, and TCRdb holds only the in-frame ones, with some missing. The sample includes approximately 77,000 clones, roughly 90% of them seen just once. The material sequenced was PBMCs, taken 98 days after intestinal transplantation. Every receptor here comes from a human patient who received an intestinal transplant, so some T cells may come from the graft donor.

CDR3 residues: CASSLQGGEQYF. The CDR3 bases are TGTGCCAGCAGCTTGCAGGGGGGCGAGCAGTACTTC. J is TRBJ2-7 and V is TRBV7-9; a possible D gene is TRBD1 (7 bases). Germline V gene sequence: CDR1 SEHNR, CDR2 FQNEAQ (reference sequence). V shed 3 bases and J shed 6 bases, with 9 bases lying between them. CDR3 length: 12 amino acids.

The V and J genes are TRBV6-1 and TRBJ2-1, with D tentatively TRBD2 (6 bases). Germline V CDR1 and CDR2: MNHNS, SASEGT. The CDR3 is 15 residues long. The ends were cut back, 0 bases at V and 0 bases at J, with 6 bases in the middle. The CDR3 DNA follows: TGTGCCAGCAGTGAAGCTAGCGGCTCCTACAATGAGCAGTTCTTC. Residues: CASSEASGSYNEQFF.

The rearrangement uses TRBV9 and TRBJ1-5; D gene uncertain. Trimming shortened V by 0 bases and J by 3 bases, and 10 bases separated the two germline ends. The CDR3 is made up of 15 amino acids. Germline V gene sequence: CDR1 SGDLS, CDR2 YYNGEE. CDR3 bases: TGTGCCAGCAGCGTAGATGTCGGCCCCAATCAGCCCCAGCATTTT. It is translated as CASSVDVGPNQPQHF.

V usage is TRBV5-4 and J usage is TRBJ2-7; 7 bases are a match to TRBD2. The J segment lost 2 bases and the V segment lost 10 bases, leaving 9 bases of the junction unmatched. The CDR3 extends over 13 amino acids. CDR1 and CDR2 from the germline V gene are SGHNT and YYREEE (reference sequence). CDR3 protein: CAAGDERPYEQYF. For the CDR3, the DNA is TGTGCCGCGGGGGACGAGCGGCCCTACGAGCAGTACTTC.

In DNA, the CDR3 is TGTGCCAGCAGTTCTCCCCACAGGGGCGAGGCCTACGAGCAGTACTTC. The encoded protein is CASSSPHRGEAYEQYF. This chain uses TRBV28 with TRBJ2-7; 7 bases line up with TRBD1. The CDR3 extends over 16 amino acids. Per germline, CDR1 MDHEN and CDR2 SYDVKM. V shed 4 bases and J 2 bases; nucleotides not matched to a gene: 11.